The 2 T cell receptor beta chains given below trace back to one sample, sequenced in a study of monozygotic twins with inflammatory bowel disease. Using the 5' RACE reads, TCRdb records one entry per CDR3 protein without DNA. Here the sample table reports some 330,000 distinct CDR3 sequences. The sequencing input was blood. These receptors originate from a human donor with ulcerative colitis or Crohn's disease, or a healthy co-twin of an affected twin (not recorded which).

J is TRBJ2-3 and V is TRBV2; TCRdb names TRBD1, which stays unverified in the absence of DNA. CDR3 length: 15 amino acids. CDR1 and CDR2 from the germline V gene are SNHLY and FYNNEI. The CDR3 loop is CARKTGGASTDTQYF.

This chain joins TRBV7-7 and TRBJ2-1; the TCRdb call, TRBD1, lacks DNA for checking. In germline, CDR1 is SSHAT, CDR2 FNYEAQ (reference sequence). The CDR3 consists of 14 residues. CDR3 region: CASSPGQAYNEQFF.